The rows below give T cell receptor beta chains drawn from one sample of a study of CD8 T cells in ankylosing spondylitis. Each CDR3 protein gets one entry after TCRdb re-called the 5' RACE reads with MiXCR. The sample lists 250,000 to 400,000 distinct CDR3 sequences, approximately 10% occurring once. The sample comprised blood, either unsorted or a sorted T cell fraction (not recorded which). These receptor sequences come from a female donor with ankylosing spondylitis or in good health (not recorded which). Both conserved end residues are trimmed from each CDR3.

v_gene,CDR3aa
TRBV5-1,ASSEQGSGNTIY
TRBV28,ASSLTGRYGYT
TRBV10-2,ASLSGVTYEQY
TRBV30,AWTAPLPGELF
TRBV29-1,SVDGAGWEQF
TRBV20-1,SATGVGGFYNEQF
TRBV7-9,ASSWGGDTEAF
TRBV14,ASSPSRVFGELF
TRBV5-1,ASSLQGGTSEQY
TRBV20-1,SALVVRGLADTQY
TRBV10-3,AISESLAVPRCEQF
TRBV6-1,ASSEAYAGGPYNEQF
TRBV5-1,ASSSNRGYRGGTEAF
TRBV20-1,SARRVDSGVTDTQY
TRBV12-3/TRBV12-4,ASSEGFSGNTIY
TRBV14,ASSAYDRVYYEQY
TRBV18,ASTPGGGQPQH
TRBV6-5,ASSSGQGNPSYNEQF
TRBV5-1,ASSLQGWDTEAF
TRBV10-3,AISEDRAQSNQPQH
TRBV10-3,AISEGRGHEQF
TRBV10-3,AIRGLQGYEQY
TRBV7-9,ASSLVGDDTQY
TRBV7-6,ASSPGQVTSNEQF
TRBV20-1,SVNSWGQNSYNEQF
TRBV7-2,ASSYTSGGSYNEQF
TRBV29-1,SVVRLAGKNEQF
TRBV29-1,SVKQGGQETQY
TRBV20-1,SARVRTSGFRETQY
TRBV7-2,ASSREYHNEQF
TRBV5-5,ASTSGTTSTDTQY
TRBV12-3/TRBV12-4,ASGVGGADTQY
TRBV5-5,ASSLKRNTEAF
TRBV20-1,SASPPVGRRYEQY
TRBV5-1,ASSSGTGEETQY
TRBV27,ATAPRGYEKLF
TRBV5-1,ASSLDRGRRDTQAF
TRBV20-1,SARSAVNTEAF
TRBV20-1,SAKSSGVGPHEQY
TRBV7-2,ASSPEAGRTGELF
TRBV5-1,ASRSRANTEAF
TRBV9,ASSITSGGPQF
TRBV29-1,SVERPSPNYGYT
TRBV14,ASSQGLAGEVGDTQY
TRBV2,ASSVGGGRNEQF
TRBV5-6,ASSLRPSGPTDTQY
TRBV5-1,ASSNDSPSTDTQY
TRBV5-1,ASALPPNYGYT
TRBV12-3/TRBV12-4,ASSPQGFTGELF
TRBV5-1,ASSLTATGAGTEAF
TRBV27,ASRRDRVTDTQY